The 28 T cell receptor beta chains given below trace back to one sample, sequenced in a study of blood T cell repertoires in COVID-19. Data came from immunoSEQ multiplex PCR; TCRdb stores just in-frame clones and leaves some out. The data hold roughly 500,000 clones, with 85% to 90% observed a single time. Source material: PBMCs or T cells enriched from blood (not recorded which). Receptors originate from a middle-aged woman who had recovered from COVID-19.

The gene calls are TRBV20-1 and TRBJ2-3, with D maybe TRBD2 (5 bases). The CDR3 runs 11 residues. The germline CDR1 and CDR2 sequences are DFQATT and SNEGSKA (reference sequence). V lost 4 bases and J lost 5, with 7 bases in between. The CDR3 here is CSANRGDTQYF. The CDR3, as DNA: TGCAGTGCTAATCGGGGAGATACGCAGTATTTT.

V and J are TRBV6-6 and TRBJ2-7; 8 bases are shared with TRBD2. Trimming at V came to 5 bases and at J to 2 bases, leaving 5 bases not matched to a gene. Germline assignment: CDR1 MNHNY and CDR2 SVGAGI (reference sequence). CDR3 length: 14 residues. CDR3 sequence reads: CASSPGGGPYEQYF. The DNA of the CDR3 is TGTGCCAGCAGTCCGGGGGGGGGCCCCTACGAGCAGTACTTC.

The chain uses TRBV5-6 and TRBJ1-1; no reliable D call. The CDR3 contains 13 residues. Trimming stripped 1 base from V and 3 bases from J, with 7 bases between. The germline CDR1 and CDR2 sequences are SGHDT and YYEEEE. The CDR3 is CASSLLRDTEAFF. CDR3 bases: TGTGCCAGCAGCTTGCTAAGAGACACTGAAGCTTTCTTT.

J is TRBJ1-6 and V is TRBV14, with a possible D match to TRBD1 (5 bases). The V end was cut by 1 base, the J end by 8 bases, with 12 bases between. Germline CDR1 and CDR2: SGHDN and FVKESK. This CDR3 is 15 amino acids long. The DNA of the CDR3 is TGTGCCAGCAGCCAAGTAAGGGGAGGTGATTCACCCCTCCACTTT. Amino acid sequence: CASSQVRGGDSPLHF.

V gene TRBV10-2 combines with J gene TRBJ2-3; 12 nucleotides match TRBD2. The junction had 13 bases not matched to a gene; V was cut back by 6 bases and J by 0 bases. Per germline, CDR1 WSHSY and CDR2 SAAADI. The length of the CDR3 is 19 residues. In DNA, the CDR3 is TGCGCCAGCAGGGCGCATCGGACTAGCGGGATTGGTAGCACAGATACGCAGTATTTT. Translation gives CASRAHRTSGIGSTDTQYF.

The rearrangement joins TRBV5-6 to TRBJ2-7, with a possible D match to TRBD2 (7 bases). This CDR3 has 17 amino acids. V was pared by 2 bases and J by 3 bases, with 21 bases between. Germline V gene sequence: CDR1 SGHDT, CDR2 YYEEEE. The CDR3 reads CASSFGGRGAENYEQYF. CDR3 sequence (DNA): TGTGCCAGCAGCTTCGGGGGGCGTGGGGCTGAAAACTACGAGCAGTACTTC.

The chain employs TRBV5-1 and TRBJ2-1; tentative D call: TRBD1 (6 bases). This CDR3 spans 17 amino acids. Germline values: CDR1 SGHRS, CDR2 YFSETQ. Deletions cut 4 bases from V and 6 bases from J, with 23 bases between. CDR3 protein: CASSPERGGVSANEQFF. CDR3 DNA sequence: TGCGCCAGCAGCCCCGAACGAGGGGGAGTATCGGCCAATGAGCAGTTCTTC.

CDR3 bases: TGTGCCAGTAGTATCCTTTCACGGACAGGCGAAGCTTTCTTT. It yields the protein CASSILSRTGEAFF. The chain is built from TRBV19 and TRBJ1-1; 7 positions match TRBD1. The J segment lost 8 bases and the V segment lost 3 bases, leaving 9 bases of the junction unmatched. The CDR3 contains 14 residues. CDR1 is LNHDA and CDR2 is SQIVND in the germline V gene (reference sequence).

The CDR3 reads CASSLHFRGGTDTQYF. In DNA form, the CDR3 reads TGTGCCAGCAGCTTGCATTTCAGGGGCGGCACAGATACGCAGTATTTT. The V call is TRBV5-4, the J call TRBJ2-3; D possibly corresponds to TRBD1 (6 bases). CDR1 and CDR2 (germline): SGHNT, YYREEE (reference sequence). This CDR3 region has 16 residues. The V and J ends lost 1 base and 1 base respectively, with 13 bases between them.

The CDR3 DNA reads TGTGCCAGCAGTTTAGGGCCAATGAACACTGAAGCTTTCTTT. It encodes CASSLGPMNTEAFF. The chain recombines TRBV27 with TRBJ1-1; no firm D call. The CDR3 runs 14 residues. The V end was cut by 2 bases, the J end by 0 bases, with 7 bases between. CDR1 and CDR2 (germline): MNHEY, SMNVEV (reference sequence).

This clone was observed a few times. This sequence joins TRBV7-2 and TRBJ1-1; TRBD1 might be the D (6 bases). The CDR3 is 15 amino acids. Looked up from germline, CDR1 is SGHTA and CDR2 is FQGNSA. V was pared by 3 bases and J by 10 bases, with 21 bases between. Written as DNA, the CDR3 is TGTGCCAGCAGCTTTAGGACAGAAGTTTCCCGGGGAGCTTTCTTT. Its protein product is CASSFRTEVSRGAFF.

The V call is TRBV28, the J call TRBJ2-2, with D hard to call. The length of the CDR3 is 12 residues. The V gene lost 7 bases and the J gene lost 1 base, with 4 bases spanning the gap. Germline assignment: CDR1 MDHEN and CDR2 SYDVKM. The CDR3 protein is CASTQNTGELFF. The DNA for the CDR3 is TGTGCCAGCACCCAGAACACCGGGGAGCTGTTTTTT.

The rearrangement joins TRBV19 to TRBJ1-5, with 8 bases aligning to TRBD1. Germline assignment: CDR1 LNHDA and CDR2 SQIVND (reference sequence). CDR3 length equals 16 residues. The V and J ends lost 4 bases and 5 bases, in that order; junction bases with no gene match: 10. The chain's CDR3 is CASSTRLQGVDQPQHF. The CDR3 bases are TGTGCCAGTAGTACAAGACTACAGGGGGTTGATCAGCCCCAGCATTTT.

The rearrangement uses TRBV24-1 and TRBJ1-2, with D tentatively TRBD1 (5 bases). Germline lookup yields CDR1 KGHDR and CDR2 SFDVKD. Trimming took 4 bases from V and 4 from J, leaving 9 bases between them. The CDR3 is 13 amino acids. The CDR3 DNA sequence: TGTGCCACCAGTGAGGTTACAGGCTATGGCTACACCTTC. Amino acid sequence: CATSEVTGYGYTF.

The CDR3 DNA follows: TGCGCCAGCAGCCAAGCCCAGGGCGGCCGGGATTCACCCCTCCACTTT. Residues: CASSQAQGGRDSPLHF. The chain employs TRBV4-3 and TRBJ1-6; D might be TRBD1 (5 bases). This CDR3 is built from 16 residues. The V end lost 1 base, the J end lost 8 bases, and 15 bases lay between the germline ends. Germline V gene lookup returns CDR1 LGHNA and CDR2 YSLEER.

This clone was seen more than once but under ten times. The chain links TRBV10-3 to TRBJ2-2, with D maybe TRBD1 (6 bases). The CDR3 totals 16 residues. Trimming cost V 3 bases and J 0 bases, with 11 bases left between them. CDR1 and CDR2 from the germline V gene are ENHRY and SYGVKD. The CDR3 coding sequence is TGTGCCATCAGTGATAGGGGACACACGAACACCGGGGAGCTGTTTTTT. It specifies CAISDRGHTNTGELFF.

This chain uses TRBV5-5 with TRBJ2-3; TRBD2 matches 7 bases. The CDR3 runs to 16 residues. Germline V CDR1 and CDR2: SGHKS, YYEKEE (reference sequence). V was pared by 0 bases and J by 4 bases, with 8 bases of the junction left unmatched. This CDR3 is CASSLEGGRMADTQYF. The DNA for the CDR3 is TGTGCCAGCAGCTTGGAGGGCGGGAGAATGGCAGATACGCAGTATTTT.

This CDR3 is CASSPLTGQGEKLFF. DNA of the CDR3: TGCGCCAGCAGCCCCCTCACCGGACAGGGCGAAAAACTGTTTTTT. This chain connects TRBV5-1 to TRBJ1-4; 8 bases fit TRBD1. The CDR3 runs 15 residues. The trim removed 4 bases at V and 8 bases at J, leaving 10 bases unmatched. Germline-derived CDR1 and CDR2 are SGHRS and YFSETQ.

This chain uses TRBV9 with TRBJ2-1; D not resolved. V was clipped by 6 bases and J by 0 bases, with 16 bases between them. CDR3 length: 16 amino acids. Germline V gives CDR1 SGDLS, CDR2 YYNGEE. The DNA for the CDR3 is TGTGCCAGCACCCTCCTGGGCGCCAGCTCCTACAATGAGCAGTTCTTC. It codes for CASTLLGASSYNEQFF.

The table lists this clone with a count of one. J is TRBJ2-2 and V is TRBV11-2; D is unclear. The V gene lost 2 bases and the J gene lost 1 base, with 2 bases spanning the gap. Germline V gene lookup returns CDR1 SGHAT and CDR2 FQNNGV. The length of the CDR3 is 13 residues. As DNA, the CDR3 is TGTGCCAGCAGCTTACGGAACACCGGGGAGCTGTTTTTT. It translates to CASSLRNTGELFF. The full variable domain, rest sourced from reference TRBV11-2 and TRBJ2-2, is EAGVAQSPRYKIIEKRQSVAFWCNPISGHATLYWYQQILGQGPKLLIQFQNNGVVDDSQLPKDRFSAERLKGVDSTLKIQPAKLEDSAVYLCASSLRNTGELFFGEGSRLTVL.

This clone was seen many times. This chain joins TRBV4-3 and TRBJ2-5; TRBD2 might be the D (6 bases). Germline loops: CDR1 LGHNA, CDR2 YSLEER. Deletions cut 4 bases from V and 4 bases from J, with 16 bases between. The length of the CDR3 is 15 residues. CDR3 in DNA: TGCGCCAGCAGCCCGCAGGCGGGACTCGGAGAGACCCAGTACTTC. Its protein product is CASSPQAGLGETQYF.

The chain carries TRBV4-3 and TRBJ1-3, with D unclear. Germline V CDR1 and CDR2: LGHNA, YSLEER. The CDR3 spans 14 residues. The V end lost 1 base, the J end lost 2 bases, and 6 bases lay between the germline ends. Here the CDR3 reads CASSQVQTGNTIYF. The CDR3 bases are TGCGCCAGCAGCCAAGTTCAGACTGGAAACACCATATATTTT.

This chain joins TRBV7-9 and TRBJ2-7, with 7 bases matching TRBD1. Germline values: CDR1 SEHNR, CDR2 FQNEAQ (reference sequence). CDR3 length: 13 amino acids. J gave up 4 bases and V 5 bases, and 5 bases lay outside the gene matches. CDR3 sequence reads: CASSEGQRYEQYF. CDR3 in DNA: TGTGCCAGCAGCGAGGGACAGAGGTACGAGCAGTACTTC.

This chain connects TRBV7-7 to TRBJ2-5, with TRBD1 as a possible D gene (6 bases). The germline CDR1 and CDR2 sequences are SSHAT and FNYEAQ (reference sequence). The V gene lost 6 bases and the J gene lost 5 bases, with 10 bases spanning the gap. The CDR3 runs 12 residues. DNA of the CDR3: TGTGCCAGCAGTACAGGGCGGGAGACCCAGTACTTC. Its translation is CASSTGRETQYF.

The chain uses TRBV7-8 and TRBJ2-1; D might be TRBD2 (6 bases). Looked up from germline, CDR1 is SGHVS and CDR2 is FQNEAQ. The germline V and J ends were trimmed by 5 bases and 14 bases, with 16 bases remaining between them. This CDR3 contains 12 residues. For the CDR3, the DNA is TGTGCCAGCAGCCCCGGGGAGGCAGTTAAGTTCTTC. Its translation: CASSPGEAVKFF.

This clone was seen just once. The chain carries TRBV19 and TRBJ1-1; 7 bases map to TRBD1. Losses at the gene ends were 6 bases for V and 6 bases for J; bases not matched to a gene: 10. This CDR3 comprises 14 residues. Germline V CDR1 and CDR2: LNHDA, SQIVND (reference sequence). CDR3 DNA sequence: TGTGCCAGTAGGATACAGGGGAGGGGGGCTGAAGCTTTCTTT. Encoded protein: CASRIQGRGAEAFF. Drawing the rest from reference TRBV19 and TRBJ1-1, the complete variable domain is DGGITQSPKYLFRKEGQNVTLSCEQNLNHDAMYWYRQDPGQGLRLIYYSQIVNDFQKGDIAEGYSVSREKKESFPLTVTSAQKNPTAFYLCASRIQGRGAEAFFGQGTRLTVV.

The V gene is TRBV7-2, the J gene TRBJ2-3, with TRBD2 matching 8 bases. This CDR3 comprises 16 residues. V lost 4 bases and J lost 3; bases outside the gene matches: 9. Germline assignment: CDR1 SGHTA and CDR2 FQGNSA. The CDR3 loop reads CASSSRLAIQTDTQYF. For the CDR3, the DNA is TGTGCCAGCAGCTCACGACTAGCGATCCAAACAGATACGCAGTATTTT. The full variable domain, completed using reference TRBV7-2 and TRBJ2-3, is GAGVSQSPSNKVTEKGKDVELRCDPISGHTALYWYRQSLGQGLEFLIYFQGNSAPDKSGLPSDRFSAERTGGSVSTLTIQRTQQEDSAVYLCASSSRLAIQTDTQYFGPGTRLTVL.

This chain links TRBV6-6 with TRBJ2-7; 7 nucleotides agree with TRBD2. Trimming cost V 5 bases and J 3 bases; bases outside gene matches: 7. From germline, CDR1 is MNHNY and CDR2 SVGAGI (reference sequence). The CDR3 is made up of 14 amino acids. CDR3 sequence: CASSMRLAGYEQYF. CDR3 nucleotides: TGTGCCAGCAGTATGCGACTAGCCGGCTACGAGCAGTACTTC.